This record covers a single T cell receptor (beta chain). At least ten counts were recorded for this clonotype. Its antigen is not yet known. Nothing much larger sits one base from this clone, and base qualities are not available. This specimen belongs to a study of T cells in Graves' hyperthyroidism and ophthalmopathy (dated by TCRdb to about 2019). The study in broad terms: Peripheral blood samples were taken at the time of initial diagnosis, prior to any treatment. To identify distinguishing TCR V-J signatures, a discovery cohort of around 98 patients was used, comprising 43 with Graves' ophthalmopathy and roughly 60 with stable Graves' hyperthyroidism. Prospective prediction of ophthalmopathy was tested in an independent validation cohort consisting of 18 to 20 hyperthyroidism patients and more than 15 patients who later progressed to ophthalmopathy. The roughly 90 discovery patients were divided at random into training and test sets in a 7:3 ratio. The study also compared thyroid tissue and blood T-cell repertoires from a handful of Graves' hyperthyroidism patients. After blood sampling, hyperthyroidism patients were treated with methimazole at a starting dose of 30 mg daily, and ophthalmopathy patients were treated with high-dose intravenous methylprednisolone. TCR Vbeta CDR3 sequencing of roughly 140 peripheral blood samples (under 45 ophthalmopathy, 75 hyperthyroidism and approximately 17 progressor patients) is reported in the paper.

The CDR3 spans 15 residues, from the cysteine through the phenylalanine. Solely the CDR3 DNA is kept, with 45 bases framed from the first base. V trim: 5 bases; J trim: 0 bases; unmatched bases: 4. As encoded in the germline V gene, CDR1 is MDHEN while CDR2 is SYDVKM. What the work shows at the level of the full study, not this receptor alone: Sample size was not statistically predetermined, and investigators were not blinded to group allocation. Ophthalmopathy was separated from stable hyperthyroidism by a 13 V-J signature model, with just over 85% sensitivity and 81% to 83% specificity obtained in cross-validation and 80%/75% obtained in testing. Blood samples also contained most of the expanded thyroid clonotypes (frequency above 0.001), which suggests that blood repertoires may reflect thyroid immune responses. During validation, the model predicted progression to ophthalmopathy a median of around 6 months ahead of onset, with 60% to 71% sensitivity and 72.22% specificity.

Amplification of TCR beta CDR3 regions was carried out from RNA transcripts. For the first round of RT-PCR on the TCR CDR3, the HTBI primer set was used together with the Qiagen OneStep RT-PCR kit. The libraries were constructed in a second round of multiplex PCR and then size-selected and purified. Libraries were sequenced paired-end with 100 bp reads on an Illumina HiSeq2000. Regarding the original processing steps: SOAPnuke was used to process the raw data, with reads discarded if the reads contained adapters or uncalled bases, had a mean Phred below 15, or lacked an exact constant-primer or identifier match. COPE v1.2.5 was used to merge the high-quality paired reads, and each unique nucleotide sequence was defined as a clonotype. Clonotypes were aligned to IMGT TRBV, TRBD and TRBJ reference segments using MiTCR v1.1. The analysis included only V-J combinations with a frequency above 0.0001, which together covered 99% to 99.2% of the repertoires. The TCS score was defined as the ratio of F50 (clonal expansion) to E x V (chaos), calculated using BLOSUM62-based TCRdist between CDR3 peptides within each V-J. Welch's t-statistics and random forest reduced 514 V-J features to 13, which were used in a naive Bayes classifier (R e1071). TCRdb ran its own pipeline on the public reads, namely fastp trimming at Q25 and MiXCR clone calling, and kept in-frame beta chains. One record per CDR3 amino acid sequence lists the most common genes and DNA. These V and J calls are TCRdb output, not the study's own analysis. The sample has around 690,000 distinct CDR3 sequences on record, roughly 20% of them singletons. The ten largest clonotypes hold around a third of the sample.

In the ophthalmopathy patients, disease was moderately to severely active, with a Clinical Activity Score of 3 or more, a NOSPECS grade of 4 or more, and a duration of less than 3 months. The study excluded patients with uncontrolled infections, other autoimmune diseases, pregnancy or lactation. Diagnoses were based on clinical symptoms, serum thyroxine and TRAb, thyroid ultrasound and orbital computed tomography. PBMCs were isolated from about 10 ml of fresh peripheral blood by Ficoll-Paque density gradient centrifugation. Total RNA was extracted using Trizol reagent, and RNA quality was assessed on an Agilent 2100 Bioanalyzer.

The source of this sequence is a man aged 25-45 years with Graves' ophthalmopathy. Recombination connected TRBV28 to TRBJ2-3, with 8 junctional bases fitting TRBD1. The sequencing sample was made of blood. CDR3 loop: CASSGTGPSTDTQYF. The nucleotide sequence reads as follows: TGTGCCAGCAGTGGGACAGGTCCTAGCACAGATACGCAGTATTTT. With the rest looked up from the reference TRBV28 and TRBJ2-3 genes rather than sequenced, the full variable domain is DVKVTQSSRYLVKRTGEKVFLECVQDMDHENMFWYRQDPGLGLRLIYFSYDVKMKEKGDIPEGYSVSREKKERFSLILESASTNQTSMYLCASSGTGPSTDTQYFGPGTRLTVL.